Listed below are T cell receptor beta chains from one sample, sequenced in a study of shared clonotypes between healthy human individuals. TCRdb's table, derived via immunoSEQ multiplex PCR, lists solely in-frame clones and lacks some. The table lists around 2,000,000 clones, approximately 95% of them singletons. The sample consisted of naive CD4+ T cells sorted from blood. Receptor source: a man aged 18 to 29 in good health. The CDR3 runs from the conserved cysteine through the conserved F or W. A D gene is named only where the DNA matches it firmly. Size values are once, few and many counts, or a class for expanded clones, and some rows have none.

D gene	clone size	V gene	J gene	CDR3 DNA	CDR3 protein
-	-	TRBV7-2	TRBJ1-3	TGCGCCAGCAGCCAGGAATGGGGAGCCTCTGGAAACACCATATATTTT	CASSQEWGASGNTIYF
-	-	TRBV19	TRBJ1-5	TGTGCCAGTAGTATGAAGGGGGGCAATCAGCCCCAGCATTTT	CASSMKGGNQPQHF
-	few	TRBV7-9	TRBJ2-7	TGTGCCAGCAGCTCGACCTACGAGCAGTACTTC	CASSSTYEQYF
TRBD2	once	TRBV13	TRBJ2-3	TGTGCCAGCAGCGGGACTAGCGGCAATACGCAGTATTTT	CASSGTSGNTQYF
-	-	TRBV28	TRBJ2-3	TGTGCCAGCAGTTCTCCCGGGGGACAGTCAGATACGCAGTATTTT	CASSSPGGQSDTQYF
-	-	TRBV6-5	TRBJ1-1	TGTGCCAGCAGCCGCCGGCCCATGAACACTGAAGCTTTCTTT	CASSRRPMNTEAFF
-	-	TRBV28	TRBJ2-2	TGTGCCAGCAGTTTATTTGCCGGGGAGCTGTTTTTT	CASSLFAGELFF
TRBD1	once	TRBV28	TRBJ2-2	TGTGCCAGCCGAATCGGGACAGGGGTTTCCACCGGGGAGCTGTTTTTT	CASRIGTGVSTGELFF
TRBD1	-	TRBV28	TRBJ2-7	TGTGCCAGCAGGGGACAGGGGGTCGAGCAGTACTTC	CASRGQGVEQYF
-	-	TRBV7-3	TRBJ2-5	TGTGCCAGCAGCTTAGCTGGCTTAGGGGAGACCCAGTACTTC	CASSLAGLGETQYF
-	-	TRBV7-2	TRBJ2-7	TGTGCCAGCAGCCTTATTGGATTCCAGTACTTC	CASSLIGFQYF
TRBD2	-	TRBV7-3	TRBJ2-3	TGTGCCAGCAGCTCTTCGTTCGGGGGGGCTAGCACAGATACGCAGTATTTT	CASSSSFGGASTDTQYF
-	-	TRBV2	TRBJ1-5	TGTGCCAGCAGCCAGGGAAATCAGCCCCAGCATTTT	CASSQGNQPQHF
-	-	TRBV7-2	TRBJ2-1	TGTGCCAGCAGACCCGGGGGGCCTGGGAGGATTGAGCAGTTCTTC	CASRPGGPGRIEQFF
TRBD1	-	TRBV14	TRBJ2-5	TGTGCCAGCAGCCAATGGGGACAGGGGGGACAGACCCAGTACTTC	CASSQWGQGGQTQYF
-	-	TRBV4-1	TRBJ1-5	TGCGCCAGCAGCCAAGCGGCATTGGGGGGCGGCAATCAGCCCCAGCATTTT	CASSQAALGGGNQPQHF
TRBD1	-	TRBV6-1	TRBJ1-4	TGTGCCAGCAGTGTCCGGGACAGGGGCTTTAATGAAAAACTGTTTTTT	CASSVRDRGFNEKLFF
-	-	TRBV9	TRBJ2-1	TGTGCCAGCAGCGTAGAAGGGGTCAATGAGCAGTTCTTC	CASSVEGVNEQFF